This T cell receptor beta chain was observed in a study of blood T cell repertoires in COVID-19. Profiling relied on immunoSEQ multiplex PCR, and the TCRdb table lists in-frame clones only, not all of them. This table holds roughly 60,000 clones, around 80% found once. This CDR3 has 13 residues. The V gene's germline CDR1 is SGHTA and CDR2 FQGNSA. The J segment lost 10 bases and the V segment lost 6 bases, leaving 10 bases of the junction unmatched. The receptor was derived from a human donor in a cohort sampled during active or convalescent COVID-19. The gene calls are TRBV7-2 and TRBJ1-2; 8 nucleotides agree with TRBD1. Sequencing input: peripheral blood. CDR3 residues: CASSGGQVLSYTF. In nucleotides, the CDR3 is TGTGCCAGCAGTGGGGGACAGGTCCTTTCCTACACCTTC.